This T cell receptor beta chain was obtained from a study of CD8 T cells in ankylosing spondylitis. The CDR3 length is 12 residues. The J segment lost 7 bases and the V segment lost 8 bases, leaving 4 bases of the junction unmatched. The germline gives CDR1 SNHLY, CDR2 FYNNEI. TCRdb reprocessed the 5' RACE reads via MiXCR and lists one record per CDR3 protein. The sample includes about 320,000 distinct CDR3 sequences, under 14% of them seen just once. On this clonotype: What it recognizes is unknown.

Findings and caveats of the study: In ankylosing spondylitis patients, matched synovial fluid reportedly showed significant enrichment of disease-linked clones. Earlier authors reported some of these motif variants in reactive arthritis synovial fluid and blood.

The J gene is TRBJ1-5, the V gene TRBV2, with 8 bases identical to TRBD1. The sequenced material came from blood, either unsorted or a sorted T cell fraction (not recorded which). This receptor was taken from a female donor with ankylosing spondylitis or in good health (not recorded which). CDR3 coding DNA: TGTGCCAGCGGACAGGGTACCCAGCCCCAGCATTTT. Encoded protein: CASGQGTQPQHF.